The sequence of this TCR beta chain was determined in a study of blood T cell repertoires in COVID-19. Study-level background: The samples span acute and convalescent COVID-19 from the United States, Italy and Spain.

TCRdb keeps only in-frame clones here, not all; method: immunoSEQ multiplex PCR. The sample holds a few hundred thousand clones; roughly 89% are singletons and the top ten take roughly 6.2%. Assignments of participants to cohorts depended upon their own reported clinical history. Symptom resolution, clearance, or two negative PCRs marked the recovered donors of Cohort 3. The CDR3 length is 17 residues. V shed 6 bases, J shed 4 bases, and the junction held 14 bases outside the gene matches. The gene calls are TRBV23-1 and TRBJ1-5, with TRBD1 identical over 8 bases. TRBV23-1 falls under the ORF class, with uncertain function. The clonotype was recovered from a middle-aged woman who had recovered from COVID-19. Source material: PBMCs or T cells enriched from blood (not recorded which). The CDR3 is CASSLGQAGRRNQPQHF. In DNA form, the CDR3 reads TGCGCCAGCAGCCTGGGACAGGCGGGTAGACGAAATCAGCCCCAGCATTTT.